The rows below give T cell receptor beta chains drawn from one sample of a study of OX40 agonist ivuxolimab in advanced cancers. Some clones are missing from TCRdb's copy, which holds only in-frame ones; the method was immunoSEQ multiplex PCR. Of roughly 79,000 clones detected, about 88% appear once; the ten largest clones hold around a sixth. The sample in question was CD4+ or CD8+ T cells sorted from blood, obtained in a trial of the OX40 agonist ivuxolimab. The receptors were gathered from an adult with an advanced solid tumor such as melanoma, head and neck, liver or kidney cancer. CDR3s include the opening cysteine and the closing phenylalanine or tryptophan. The order of the fields is CDR3 protein, CDR3 DNA, V gene, clone size, D gene, J gene. A D gene is named only where the DNA matches it firmly. Clone size appears in some rows only: once, few, many, or a class for an expanded clone.

CDR3: CASSLKLAGGTDTQYF
DNA: TGTGCCAGCAGCTTGAAACTAGCGGGGGGCACAGATACGCAGTATTTT
V: TRBV5-8
size: NA
D: TRBD2
J: TRBJ2-3

CDR3: CASSPKQEIMNTEAFF
DNA: TGTGCCAGCTCACCGAAACAGGAGATCATGAACACTGAAGCTTTCTTT
V: TRBV18
size: NA
D: NA
J: TRBJ1-1

CDR3: CASSLPSGILTDTQYF
DNA: TGTGCCAGCAGTTTGCCTAGCGGGATTTTGACAGATACGCAGTATTTT
V: TRBV6-6
size: NA
D: TRBD2
J: TRBJ2-3

CDR3: CASSPTRDTNTEAFF
DNA: TGTGCCAGCAGCCCTACCCGGGACACGAACACTGAAGCTTTCTTT
V: TRBV7-9
size: once
D: NA
J: TRBJ1-1

CDR3: CASSLQVGNTIYF
DNA: TGTGCCAGCTCACTCCAAGTGGGAAACACCATATATTTT
V: TRBV18
size: NA
D: NA
J: TRBJ1-3

CDR3: CASSLAGGPSYEQYF
DNA: TGTGCCAGCAGCTTAGCGGGAGGGCCTTCCTACGAGCAGTACTTC
V: TRBV11-2
size: NA
D: TRBD2
J: TRBJ2-7

CDR3: CASSLDRGGYGYTF
DNA: TGTGCCAGCAGCTTAGACAGGGGTGGCTATGGCTACACCTTC
V: TRBV6-1
size: NA
D: TRBD1
J: TRBJ1-2

CDR3: CASSLAGTGGTDTQYF
DNA: TGCGCCAGCAGCTTGGCCGGGACAGGAGGCACAGATACGCAGTATTTT
V: TRBV5-1
size: NA
D: TRBD1
J: TRBJ2-3

CDR3: CASSPTSGAVPYEQYF
DNA: TGTGCCAGCTCACCGACTAGCGGGGCGGTACCCTACGAGCAGTACTTC
V: TRBV18
size: NA
D: TRBD2
J: TRBJ2-7

CDR3: CASSQDRGRQGHEKLFF
DNA: TGCGCCAGCAGCCAAGATCGGGGTCGACAGGGGCATGAAAAACTGTTTTTT
V: TRBV4-1
size: NA
D: TRBD1
J: TRBJ1-4

CDR3: CASSFPATGPSYEQYF
DNA: TGTGCCAGCAGCTTTCCCGCCACGGGGCCGTCCTACGAGCAGTACTTC
V: TRBV11-2
size: few
D: NA
J: TRBJ2-7

CDR3: CAICGGSNQPQHF
DNA: TGTGCCATCTGCGGGGGGAGCAATCAGCCCCAGCATTTT
V: TRBV10-3
size: once
D: NA
J: TRBJ1-5

CDR3: CASSLRSSGRIAGELFF
DNA: TGCGCCAGCAGCTTGAGGAGTAGCGGGAGAATCGCCGGGGAGCTGTTTTTT
V: TRBV5-1
size: NA
D: TRBD2
J: TRBJ2-2

CDR3: CAISETSGLEYNEQFF
DNA: TGTGCCATCAGTGAGACTTCCGGACTAGAGTACAATGAGCAGTTCTTC
V: TRBV10-3
size: NA
D: TRBD2
J: TRBJ2-1

CDR3: CASRNQGDNEKLFF
DNA: TGTGCCAGCAGAAATCAGGGGGACAATGAAAAACTGTTTTTT
V: TRBV28
size: NA
D: TRBD1
J: TRBJ1-4

CDR3: CASSYANEQFF
DNA: TGTGCCAGCAGTTATGCAAATGAGCAGTTCTTC
V: TRBV2
size: NA
D: NA
J: TRBJ2-1

CDR3: CASRRLAGGHEQFF
DNA: TGTGCCAGTAGGAGACTAGCGGGAGGACATGAGCAGTTCTTC
V: TRBV19
size: once
D: TRBD2
J: TRBJ2-1

CDR3: CASSKGLADLYEQYF
DNA: TGTGCCAGTAGTAAGGGACTAGCGGACCTCTACGAGCAGTACTTC
V: TRBV19
size: NA
D: TRBD2
J: TRBJ2-7

CDR3: CASSTPTGTKNIQYF
DNA: TGTGCCAGTAGTACCCCGACAGGGACTAAAAACATTCAGTACTTC
V: TRBV19
size: NA
D: NA
J: TRBJ2-4

CDR3: CASSWGTSGMTDTQYF
DNA: TGTGCCAGCAGCTGGGGGACTAGCGGGATGACAGATACGCAGTATTTT
V: TRBV5-4
size: NA
D: TRBD2
J: TRBJ2-3

CDR3: CASSFRSQGVGETQYF
DNA: TGCGCCAGCAGCTTCAGGTCACAGGGTGTCGGGGAGACCCAGTACTTC
V: TRBV5-1
size: NA
D: NA
J: TRBJ2-5

CDR3: CASSYLSYEQYF
DNA: TGTGCCAGCAGCTACTTATCCTACGAGCAGTACTTC
V: TRBV5-4
size: NA
D: NA
J: TRBJ2-7

CDR3: CASSLVSGNTEAFF
DNA: TGCGCCAGCAGCTTGGTATCAGGGAACACTGAAGCTTTCTTT
V: TRBV5-1
size: NA
D: NA
J: TRBJ1-1

CDR3: CASSFRGAGAKNIQYF
DNA: TGTGCCAGCAGCTTCCGGGGGGCGGGGGCCAAAAACATTCAGTACTTC
V: TRBV11-2
size: NA
D: NA
J: TRBJ2-4

CDR3: CASSPGTGGRLNTEAFF
DNA: TGTGCCAGCTCACCCGGGACAGGGGGTCGACTCAACACTGAAGCTTTCTTT
V: TRBV18
size: NA
D: TRBD1
J: TRBJ1-1

CDR3: CASSQEHRRGNTEAFF
DNA: TGCGCCAGCAGCCAAGAACATAGGCGGGGGAACACTGAAGCTTTCTTT
V: TRBV4-1
size: NA
D: NA
J: TRBJ1-1

CDR3: CASRSYRDRGNTEAFF
DNA: TGTGCCAGCAGGTCATACCGGGACAGGGGGAACACTGAAGCTTTCTTT
V: TRBV28
size: NA
D: TRBD1
J: TRBJ1-1

CDR3: CASSFNRDSITDTQYF
DNA: TGTGCCAGCAGTTTCAACCGGGACTCCATCACAGATACGCAGTATTTT
V: TRBV28
size: NA
D: NA
J: TRBJ2-3

CDR3: CASSFNRGETQYF
DNA: TGTGCTAGCAGCTTTAACAGGGGAGAGACCCAGTACTTC
V: TRBV7-7
size: NA
D: TRBD1
J: TRBJ2-5

CDR3: CASSFGGDPGYGYTF
DNA: TGTGCCAGCAGCTTCGGTGGGGACCCCGGCTATGGCTACACCTTC
V: TRBV11-1
size: NA
D: NA
J: TRBJ1-2

CDR3: CASSPSWTNTGELFF
DNA: TGTGCCAGCAGCCCCAGCTGGACTAACACCGGGGAGCTGTTTTTT
V: TRBV6-5
size: NA
D: NA
J: TRBJ2-2

CDR3: CASKRDTEQYF
DNA: TGTGCCAGCAAGCGGGATACCGAGCAGTACTTC
V: TRBV2
size: NA
D: TRBD2
J: TRBJ2-7

CDR3: CASSLEWGDDEQYF
DNA: TGCGCCAGCAGCTTGGAATGGGGAGATGACGAGCAGTACTTC
V: TRBV5-1
size: NA
D: NA
J: TRBJ2-7

CDR3: CASSSRTDENEQFF
DNA: TGCGCCAGCAGCTCACGGACGGATGAGAATGAGCAGTTCTTC
V: TRBV4-1
size: NA
D: NA
J: TRBJ2-1

CDR3: CASSPRRSSYNEQFF
DNA: TGTGCCAGCAGTCCACGCAGGAGCTCCTACAATGAGCAGTTCTTC
V: TRBV27
size: NA
D: NA
J: TRBJ2-1